This TCR beta chain was identified during a study of a mutant IDH1 vaccine in newly diagnosed glioma. In the study overall: Treated patients were roughly 60% male, around 40% female, mean age around 40 years. Patients were pretreated with radiotherapy, temozolomide, or both, mostly both. Findings and caveats of the study: Induction of immune responses by the vaccine occurred in roughly 93% of patients.

To note about this clone: The antigen remains undetermined.

V was cut by 5 bases and J by 9 bases, with 16 bases left in between. The CDR3 contains 13 residues. Germline values: CDR1 MNHNS, CDR2 SASEGT. This sample's time point: baseline, week 1 (first vaccination visit). Treatment defined: pre-vaccination baseline after standard-of-care therapy. Those who donated had recent WHO grade 3 or 4 IDH1-mutant, ATRX-lost astrocytomas. Repertoires were generated with immunoSEQ multiplex PCR, while TCRdb's copy carries only in-frame clones and drops some. The table shows approximately 52,000 clones, with about 80% occurring only once. This chain uses TRBV6-1 with TRBJ1-1, with D maybe TRBD1 (6 bases). The sequences come from PBMCs, collected from a glioma patient treated with radiotherapy, temozolomide or both. This TCR was sampled from a woman aged 40 to 50 with glioma. The CDR3 nucleotides are TGTGCCAGCAGTCCTCATTCACAGGGTCAAGCTTTCTTT. Its translation is CASSPHSQGQAFF.